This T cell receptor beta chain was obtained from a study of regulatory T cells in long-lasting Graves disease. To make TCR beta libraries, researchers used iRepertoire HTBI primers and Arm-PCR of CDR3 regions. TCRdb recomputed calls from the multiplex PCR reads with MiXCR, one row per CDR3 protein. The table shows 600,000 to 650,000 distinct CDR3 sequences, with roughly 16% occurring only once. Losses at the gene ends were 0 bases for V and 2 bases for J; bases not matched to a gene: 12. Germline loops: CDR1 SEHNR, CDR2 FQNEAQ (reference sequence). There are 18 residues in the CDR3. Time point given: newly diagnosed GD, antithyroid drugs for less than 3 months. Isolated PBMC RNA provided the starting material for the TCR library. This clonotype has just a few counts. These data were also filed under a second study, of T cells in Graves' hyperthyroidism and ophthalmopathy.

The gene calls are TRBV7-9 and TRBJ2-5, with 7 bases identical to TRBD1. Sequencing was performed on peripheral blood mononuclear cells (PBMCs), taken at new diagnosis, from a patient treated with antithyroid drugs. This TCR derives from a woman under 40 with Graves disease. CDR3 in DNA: TGTGCCAGCAGCTTAGCAGGGGGCCCTCCTGGCAGTCAAGAGACCCAGTACTTC. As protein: CASSLAGGPPGSQETQYF.